The 31 T cell receptor beta chains below all came from one sample that was sequenced in a study of cytomegalovirus exposure and HLA in healthy donors. In the PCR, 60 Vbeta and 13 Jbeta primers were used. This table comes from immunoSEQ multiplex PCR, and its TCRdb copy is limited to in-frame clones, with some not included. The sample consists of 95,000 to 150,000 clones, roughly 80% of them appearing once. Source material: PBMCs. These receptors all stem from a man aged 25-45 years in good health and CMV-seronegative.

The CDR3 coding sequence is TGTGCCACCAGCAGAGATTCCGGGGGAGGCACTGAAGCTTTCTTT. Amino acid sequence: CATSRDSGGGTEAFF. V is TRBV15 and J is TRBJ1-1, with a tentative D call TRBD1 (5 bases). The V gene lost 0 bases and the J gene lost 4 bases, with 12 bases spanning the gap. The CDR3 is 15 amino acids. In germline, CDR1 is LNHNV, CDR2 YYDKDF (reference sequence).

The V and J genes are TRBV5-5 and TRBJ1-4; TRBD1 might be the D (5 bases). From germline, CDR1 is SGHKS and CDR2 YYEKEE (reference sequence). This CDR3 is 15 amino acids long. Trimming left V 6 bases short and J 7 bases short, with 19 bases between. DNA for the CDR3: TGTGCCAGCACCCTCGGGGGTGGAGGAGGTGAAAAACTGTTTTTT. This gives the protein CASTLGGGGGEKLFF.

The V and J genes are TRBV28 and TRBJ1-2, with 7 nucleotides matching TRBD1. The CDR3 contains 13 residues. Trimming removed 6 bases from V and 6 bases from J; junction bases left unmatched: 7. The germline gives CDR1 MDHEN, CDR2 SYDVKM. CDR3 protein: CASRQTGLDGYTF. Written as DNA, the CDR3 is TGTGCCAGCAGGCAGACAGGGCTGGATGGCTACACCTTC.

The gene calls are TRBV5-6 and TRBJ1-5; a weak D match, TRBD1 (5 bases). V was cut by 4 bases and J by 9 bases, with 20 bases left in between. The CDR3 loop spans 15 amino acids. Germline V lookup: CDR1 SGHDT, CDR2 YYEEEE. The CDR3 here is CASSQAGQAGGPQHF. For the CDR3, the DNA is TGTGCCAGCAGCCAGGCCGGCCAGGCCGGGGGGCCCCAGCATTTT.

This clone has just a few counts. The chain uses TRBV30 and TRBJ2-7; 11 positions agree with TRBD1. The CDR3 covers 15 residues. Germline V gene lookup returns CDR1 GTSNPN and CDR2 SVGIG (reference sequence). The V segment lost 1 base and the J segment 4 bases; nucleotides outside the gene matches: 6. CDR3 sequence: CAWSGLRDRGYEQYF. In DNA, the CDR3 is TGTGCCTGGAGTGGTCTCAGGGACAGGGGGTACGAGCAGTACTTC.

This clone turned up a few times. This chain connects TRBV5-1 to TRBJ2-1, with no clear D. This CDR3 has 13 amino acids. With 0 bases removed from V and 4 bases from J, the gap between germline ends came to 5 bases. Germline CDR1 and CDR2: SGHRS and YFSETQ. CDR3 DNA sequence: TGCGCCAGCAGCTTGGGAGTTTACAATGAGCAGTTCTTC. Its protein is CASSLGVYNEQFF. Together with reference TRBV5-1 and TRBJ2-1, the CDR3 gives the full variable domain: KAGVTQTPRYLIKTRGQQVTLSCSPISGHRSVSWYQQTPGQGLQFLFEYFSETQRNKGNFPGRFSGRQFSNSRSEMNVSTLELGDSALYLCASSLGVYNEQFFGPGTRLTVL.

The chain links TRBV6-6 to TRBJ1-5, with D possibly TRBD1 on 6 matching bases. The CDR3 runs 14 residues. The germline V gene encodes CDR1 MNHNY and CDR2 SVGAGI (reference sequence). Trimming pared 4 bases from V and 3 bases from J, leaving 10 bases between. The CDR3 nucleotides are TGTGCCAGCAGTTTCGACAGGACCAATCAGCCCCAGCATTTT. It is translated as CASSFDRTNQPQHF.

The chain uses TRBV15 and TRBJ1-1; TRBD1 is a possible D gene (5 bases). Trimming cost V 3 bases and J 8 bases, with 16 bases left between them. The CDR3 spans 14 residues. The germline V gene encodes CDR1 LNHNV and CDR2 YYDKDF (reference sequence). In DNA, the CDR3 is TGTGCCACCAGCAGGGACAAGGGGTGGGGAGAAGCTTTCTTT. This sequence encodes CATSRDKGWGEAFF.

The chain is built from TRBV5-4 and TRBJ2-1; 7 nucleotides line up with TRBD1. The V segment lost 5 bases and the J segment 7 bases; nucleotides outside the gene matches: 12. The CDR3 consists of 15 residues. Germline CDR1 reads SGHNT; CDR2 reads YYREEE (reference sequence). The CDR3 protein is CASRHGQDRRNEQFF. In DNA, the CDR3 is TGTGCCAGCAGACACGGACAGGATCGGCGGAATGAGCAGTTCTTC.

V is TRBV30 and J is TRBJ2-1, with 9 bases that match TRBD2. V gave up 1 base and J gave up 10 bases; unmatched junction bases: 11. CDR3 length: 15 amino acids. Germline V gives CDR1 GTSNPN, CDR2 SVGIG (reference sequence). CDR3 bases: TGTGCCTGGAGTGCGCGGGGGGGCGTTGGGCGAGAGCAGTTCTTC. Translation: CAWSARGGVGREQFF.

J is TRBJ2-7 and V is TRBV28; 12 nucleotides line up with TRBD1. CDR3 length equals 15 residues. V gave up 7 bases and J gave up 2 bases; unmatched junction bases: 6. Germline assignment: CDR1 MDHEN and CDR2 SYDVKM. This CDR3 is CASKKGQGAPYEQYF. In nucleotides, the CDR3 is TGTGCCAGCAAAAAGGGACAGGGGGCTCCCTACGAGCAGTACTTC.

This clone was detected only once. This chain connects TRBV9 to TRBJ1-4, with TRBD1 matching 7 bases. Germline V gene lookup returns CDR1 SGDLS and CDR2 YYNGEE. V dropped 3 bases and J dropped 3; count of bases not matched to a gene: 8. The CDR3 covers 16 residues. The CDR3 sequence: CASSADTGTANEKLFF. The CDR3 nucleotides are TGTGCCAGCAGCGCAGATACCGGGACAGCTAATGAAAAACTGTTTTTT.

The J gene is TRBJ2-7, the V gene TRBV9; D unclear. The CDR3 has 16 amino acids. V was shortened by 3 bases and J by 7 bases, with 23 bases between the two germline ends. Germline V gene data show CDR1 as SGDLS and CDR2 as YYNGEE. CDR3 in DNA: TGTGCCAGCAGCGCAGCCTCGGAAGCGTCCTCTGGAGAGCAGTACTTC. Encoded protein: CASSAASEASSGEQYF.

CDR3: CSVDSGGGGDTQYF. The CDR3 bases are TGCAGCGTTGATAGCGGGGGGGGCGGAGATACGCAGTATTTT. The rearrangement uses TRBV29-1 and TRBJ2-3, with 11 bases identical to TRBD2. The trim removed 3 bases at V and 5 bases at J, leaving 4 bases unmatched. Germline values: CDR1 SQVTM, CDR2 ANQGSEA. This CDR3 comprises 14 residues.

The V and J genes are TRBV5-1 and TRBJ2-3; 8 bases are shared with TRBD1. V was pared by 4 bases and J by 5 bases, with 3 bases of the junction left unmatched. Per the germline V gene, CDR1 is SGHRS and CDR2 is YFSETQ. This CDR3 has 13 residues. In DNA, the CDR3 is TGCGCCAGCAGCCAGGGGGCCGAAGATACGCAGTATTTT. Translation gives CASSQGAEDTQYF.

CDR3 coding DNA: TGTGCCAGCAGCTCAGCCAGGGTGCCAATAGGGTACACTGAAGCTTTCTTT. This codes for CASSSARVPIGYTEAFF. The chain recombines TRBV11-2 with TRBJ1-1, with D perhaps matching TRBD1 (5 bases). The V gene lost 4 bases and the J gene lost 3 bases, with 21 bases spanning the gap. Looked up from germline, CDR1 is SGHAT and CDR2 is FQNNGV. This CDR3 has 17 amino acids.

This clone was seen a handful of times. The chain joins TRBV19 to TRBJ1-6; the D gene is possibly TRBD1 (5 bases). Germline CDR1 reads LNHDA; CDR2 reads SQIVND (reference sequence). CDR3 length equals 16 residues. V shed 2 bases and J shed 6 bases, with 14 bases lying between them. CDR3 loop: CASSILRAGSNSPLHF. The CDR3 nucleotides read TGTGCCAGTAGTATACTTCGGGCAGGGTCTAATTCACCCCTCCACTTT. The full variable domain, its missing parts supplied by reference TRBV19 and TRBJ1-6, is DGGITQSPKYLFRKEGQNVTLSCEQNLNHDAMYWYRQDPGQGLRLIYYSQIVNDFQKGDIAEGYSVSREKKESFPLTVTSAQKNPTAFYLCASSILRAGSNSPLHFGNGTRLTVT.

The DNA for the CDR3 is TGTGCCTGGAGTGTTACAGGGAACTATGGCTACACCTTC. As protein: CAWSVTGNYGYTF. The chain combines TRBV30 with TRBJ1-2; D is perhaps TRBD1 (6 bases). This CDR3 is built from 13 residues. V lost 0 bases and J 2 bases, leaving 7 bases between the germline ends. CDR1 is GTSNPN and CDR2 is SVGIG in the germline V gene (reference sequence).

The rearrangement uses TRBV11-2 and TRBJ2-3; TRBD1 might be the D (6 bases). Trimming removed 3 bases from V and 6 bases from J, with 19 bases in between. The CDR3 is 16 residues long. Germline V gene data show CDR1 as SGHAT and CDR2 as FQNNGV. The CDR3 DNA reads TGTGCCAGCAGCTTCCTACAGGGCGGTGGGTTGGATACGCAGTATTTT. This gives the protein CASSFLQGGGLDTQYF.

This clone has a handful of counts. The rearrangement joins TRBV11-2 to TRBJ2-5; possibly TRBD1 for D (6 bases). The last part of the DNA fits TRBJ2-7 better; the J call may be wrong. Germline CDR1 is SGHAT and CDR2 is FQNNGV. CDR3 length: 14 residues. The CDR3 nucleotides are TGTGCCAGCAGCCCAGCAGCGTTAGGGGGCGAGCAGTACTTC. Translation gives CASSPAALGGEQYF.

This clone has just one count. The chain carries TRBV28 and TRBJ2-5; 8 nucleotides align to TRBD2. The ends lost 8 bases at V and 2 bases at J; junction bases unmatched: 13. The CDR3 is made up of 16 amino acids. Germline CDR1 and CDR2: MDHEN and SYDVKM. The CDR3 sequence: CASAIWNGGAQETQYF. For the CDR3, the DNA is TGTGCCAGCGCAATTTGGAACGGGGGGGCTCAAGAGACCCAGTACTTC.

This chain joins TRBV6-1 and TRBJ2-3, with D perhaps matching TRBD2 (5 bases). Germline V gene data show CDR1 as MNHNS and CDR2 as SASEGT. V was clipped by 10 bases and J by 1 base, with 15 bases between them. The CDR3 has 14 residues. CDR3 nucleotides: TGTGCCACCAGGACGGGGAGAGGCACAGATACGCAGTATTTT. Its translation is CATRTGRGTDTQYF.

The chain uses TRBV7-8 and TRBJ2-1; 9 bases are shared with TRBD1. Trimming at V came to 5 bases and at J to 14 bases, leaving 19 bases not matched to a gene. CDR3 length: 16 amino acids. The germline V gene encodes CDR1 SGHVS and CDR2 FQNEAQ. The CDR3 DNA reads as TGTGCCAGCAGCACCACAGGGGGCGCGGGTATGAGTAGTAAGTTCTTC. Amino acid sequence: CASSTTGGAGMSSKFF.

V and J are TRBV10-3 and TRBJ1-2, with D possibly TRBD1 on 6 matching bases. V lost 0 bases, J lost 8 bases, and 10 bases lay in between. The CDR3 totals 13 residues. Germline loops: CDR1 ENHRY, CDR2 SYGVKD. The CDR3 coding sequence is TGTGCCATCAGTGAGTCCTGGACAGAAGGCTACACCTTC. Residues: CAISESWTEGYTF.

V and J are TRBV2 and TRBJ2-6; D unresolved. Germline V gene data show CDR1 as SNHLY and CDR2 as FYNNEI. This CDR3 is built from 14 residues. Trimming left V 4 bases short and J 4 bases short, with 8 bases between. The chain's CDR3 is CASSGPMGANVLTF. In DNA, the CDR3 is TGTGCCAGCAGTGGCCCTATGGGGGCCAACGTCCTGACTTTC.

The chain carries TRBV6-5 and TRBJ2-2; 9 bases match TRBD1. From germline, CDR1 is MNHEY and CDR2 SVGAGI. V was clipped by 0 bases and J by 6 bases; unmatched bases: 5. This CDR3 contains 16 residues. The CDR3 here is CASSYSDRGLSGELFF. As DNA, the CDR3 is TGTGCCAGCAGTTACTCTGACAGGGGGTTATCCGGGGAGCTGTTTTTT.

This chain connects TRBV2 to TRBJ2-7; TRBD2 aligns across 8 bases. The length of the CDR3 is 15 residues. Trimming took 7 bases from V and 2 from J; bases not matched to a gene: 10. Germline CDR1 and CDR2: SNHLY and FYNNEI. The CDR3 here is CASTPRPGGPYEQYF. In DNA, the CDR3 is TGTGCCAGCACCCCTCGGCCGGGGGGGCCCTACGAGCAGTACTTC.

This chain uses TRBV7-9 with TRBJ2-7; 9 nucleotides match TRBD1. This CDR3 is 17 amino acids long. Germline lookup yields CDR1 SEHNR and CDR2 FQNEAQ (reference sequence). V lost 1 base to trimming and J lost 1 base; unmatched junction nucleotides: 8. CDR3 nucleotide sequence: TGTGCCAGCAGCTTAGATCGGTTAGGGACAGGGTCCTACGAGCAGTACTTC. As protein: CASSLDRLGTGSYEQYF.

The chain recombines TRBV5-1 with TRBJ2-3, with 9 bases identical to TRBD2. The germline CDR1 and CDR2 sequences are SGHRS and YFSETQ. The CDR3 totals 17 residues. V lost 0 bases to trimming and J lost 3 bases; unmatched junction nucleotides: 8. The DNA of the CDR3 is TGCGCCAGCAGCTTGGGGCGGGGGGGCCTTGGAACAGATACGCAGTATTTT. Protein: CASSLGRGGLGTDTQYF.

The rearrangement joins TRBV4-1 to TRBJ1-4, with D possibly being TRBD1 (5 bases). V was trimmed by 3 bases and J by 1 base, leaving 9 bases between them. CDR1 MGHRA and CDR2 YSYEKL come from the germline V gene. CDR3 size: 15 residues. CDR3 in DNA: TGCGCCAGCAGCCAGATGGGGGGAACTAATGAAAAACTGTTTTTT. This translates into CASSQMGGTNEKLFF.

In nucleotides, the CDR3 is TGTGCCAGCAGCCCGCTGTGGGGGACAGGGGGTAACTATGGCTACACCTTC. Encoded protein: CASSPLWGTGGNYGYTF. The J gene is TRBJ1-2, the V gene TRBV11-2; 11 nucleotides line up with TRBD1. CDR3 length equals 17 residues. Germline CDR1 and CDR2: SGHAT and FQNNGV. V shed 5 bases and J 1 base; nucleotides not matched to a gene: 9. Based on the CDR3 plus reference TRBV11-2 and TRBJ1-2, the full variable domain is EAGVAQSPRYKIIEKRQSVAFWCNPISGHATLYWYQQILGQGPKLLIQFQNNGVVDDSQLPKDRFSAERLKGVDSTLKIQPAKLEDSAVYLCASSPLWGTGGNYGYTFGSGTRLTVV.